This T cell receptor (beta chain) was recorded in a study of blood T cell repertoires in COVID-19. Looking at the study overall: The origin of the acute and convalescent COVID-19 samples was the United States, Italy and Spain. Sources were T cells, B-cell-depleted T cells, or PBMCs; the material itself was cDNA or gDNA.

Of note for this clone: Germline and junction disagree at one end, which may indicate a read error.

Per the study methods: Cell counts per sample came from amplifying reference gene primers. Assay used: immunoSEQ multiplex PCR; TCRdb lists only in-frame clones, some missing. That table supplies the V and J calls and clone size; D and trimming were determined from the DNA. The sample carries some 220,000 clones, 75% to 85% recorded once. The sequenced sample consisted of peripheral blood. The receptor's source is a man over 45 with active or convalescent COVID-19.

The CDR3: CASTLSSSGFGLEQYF. CDR3 sequence (DNA): TGTGCCAGCACCTTATCCTCGTCTGGATTTGGACTCGAGCAGTACTTC. This chain connects TRBV7-2 to TRBJ2-7; a weak D match, TRBD2 (5 bases). This CDR3 has 16 residues. Germline assignment: CDR1 SGHTA and CDR2 FQGNSA.